The 20 T cell receptor beta chains presented below share a single source sample, sequenced in a study of blood T cell repertoires in COVID-19. TCRdb's copy holds only in-frame clones and misses some; the assay was immunoSEQ multiplex PCR. The sample records 150,000 to 200,000 clones, around 87% being singletons. Specimen: peripheral blood. The receptor source for this set is a man aged 35 to 55 with active or convalescent COVID-19.

This clone was counted between two and nine times. The chain couples TRBV24-1 to TRBJ2-3; 8 bases map to TRBD1. Looked up from germline, CDR1 is KGHDR and CDR2 is SFDVKD. The V gene end was trimmed by 3 bases and the J gene end by 4 bases; junction bases not matched to a gene: 2. The CDR3 is 14 residues long. The CDR3 coding sequence is TGTGCCACCAGTGATCCAGGGGGCGCAGATACGCAGTATTTT. Translation gives CATSDPGGADTQYF.

V and J are TRBV10-2 and TRBJ1-1, with a tentative D call TRBD1 (5 bases). From germline, CDR1 is WSHSY and CDR2 SAAADI. The germline V and J ends were trimmed by 8 bases and 8 bases, with 24 bases remaining between them. CDR3 length: 15 residues. CDR3 residues: CASGGWDLLFTEAFF. The CDR3 DNA sequence: TGCGCCAGCGGTGGATGGGACTTACTGTTTACCGAAGCTTTCTTT.

V gene TRBV3-1 (or the pseudogene TRBV3-2) combines with J gene TRBJ2-3; D remains ambiguous. Germline values: CDR1 LGHDT, CDR2 YNNKEL (reference sequence). This CDR3 is 16 amino acids long. V was shortened by 4 bases and J by 1 base, with 15 bases between the two germline ends. CDR3 nucleotides: TGTGCCAGCAGCCTCAACCCTAGTGGTGGCACAGATACGCAGTATTTT. Its translation: CASSLNPSGGTDTQYF.

V usage is TRBV29-1 and J usage is TRBJ1-1; 10 bases align to TRBD1. Germline lookup yields CDR1 SQVTM and CDR2 ANQGSEA. This CDR3 is built from 13 residues. V dropped 3 bases and J dropped 5; count of bases not matched to a gene: 3. Written as DNA, the CDR3 is TGCAGCGTTGATTGGACAGGGGGAACTGAAGCTTTCTTT. Its translation: CSVDWTGGTEAFF.

This clone appeared once. The chain combines TRBV10-2 with TRBJ2-2; 12 bases map to TRBD2. Germline lookup yields CDR1 WSHSY and CDR2 SAAADI. The CDR3 runs to 17 residues. With V trimmed by 6 bases and J by 5 bases, 10 bases remained unmatched. The CDR3 DNA follows: TGCGCCAGCAGCGACATACTAGCGGGGGGAGGAACCGGGGAGCTGTTTTTT. It is translated as CASSDILAGGGTGELFF.

The chain recombines TRBV28 with TRBJ1-1, with 8 positions matching TRBD1. CDR3 size: 13 residues. With 2 bases clipped from V and 8 bases from J, the junction kept 4 bases outside the gene matches. Looked up from germline, CDR1 is MDHEN and CDR2 is SYDVKM. The CDR3 DNA reads as TGTGCCAGCAGTTTACCGCAGGGGGCAGAAGCTTTCTTT. It specifies CASSLPQGAEAFF. The full variable domain, its missing parts supplied by reference TRBV28 and TRBJ1-1, is DVKVTQSSRYLVKRTGEKVFLECVQDMDHENMFWYRQDPGLGLRLIYFSYDVKMKEKGDIPEGYSVSREKKERFSLILESASTNQTSMYLCASSLPQGAEAFFGQGTRLTVV.

The chain couples TRBV2 to TRBJ1-2; 8 bases match TRBD1. The CDR3 loop spans 14 amino acids. CDR1 and CDR2 from the germline V gene are SNHLY and FYNNEI. The trim removed 2 bases at V and 4 bases at J, leaving 3 bases unmatched. The CDR3 DNA sequence: TGTGCCAGCAGTGAAAGGGGACAGGCCTATGGCTACACCTTC. Protein sequence: CASSERGQAYGYTF. Full variable domain (missing parts from reference TRBV2 and TRBJ1-2): EPEVTQTPSHQVTQMGQEVILRCVPISNHLYFYWYRQILGQKVEFLVSFYNNEISEKSEIFDDQFSVERPDGSNFTLKIRSTKLEDSAMYFCASSERGQAYGYTFGSGTRLTVV.

The V gene is TRBV7-8, the J gene TRBJ2-7; 7 bases line up with TRBD1. Trimming removed 4 bases from V and 1 base from J; junction bases left unmatched: 7. Germline loops: CDR1 SGHVS, CDR2 FQNEAQ. There are 15 residues in the CDR3. CDR3 DNA: TGTGCCAGCAGCTCGCGACAGGGTCCGTCCTACGAGCAGTACTTC. Protein product: CASSSRQGPSYEQYF.

The chain uses TRBV9 and TRBJ1-5; a weak D match, TRBD1 (5 bases). Trimming cost V 0 bases and J 0 bases, with 7 bases left between them. The germline V gene encodes CDR1 SGDLS and CDR2 YYNGEE. The CDR3 extends over 15 amino acids. The CDR3 protein is CASSVEGNSNQPQHF. CDR3 nucleotides: TGTGCCAGCAGCGTAGAGGGGAATAGCAATCAGCCCCAGCATTTT.

The chain couples TRBV3-1 (or the pseudogene TRBV3-2) to TRBJ2-3; maybe TRBD1 (7 bases). V was trimmed by 4 bases and J by 5 bases, leaving 19 bases between them. The CDR3 has 16 amino acids. Germline V gives CDR1 LGHDT, CDR2 YNNKEL (reference sequence). The CDR3 DNA reads as TGTGCCAGCAGCCTGACAGGGCCCTCGCGGGGAGATACGCAGTATTTT. Translation: CASSLTGPSRGDTQYF.

The CDR3 reads CASSYRGDTEAFF. CDR3 coding DNA: TGTGCCAGCTCGTACAGGGGGGACACTGAAGCTTTCTTT. The chain combines TRBV18 with TRBJ1-1; TRBD1 agrees at 8 bases. Losses at the gene ends were 6 bases for V and 3 bases for J; bases not matched to a gene: 3. Germline CDR1 reads KGHSH; CDR2 reads LQKENI. The length of the CDR3 is 13 residues.

This clone was recorded a few times. The chain has TRBV19 and TRBJ1-1; possibly TRBD1 for D (6 bases). This CDR3 spans 17 amino acids. The germline V gene encodes CDR1 LNHDA and CDR2 SQIVND (reference sequence). With 3 bases removed from V and 0 bases from J, the gap between germline ends came to 17 bases. For the CDR3, the DNA is TGTGCCAGTAGTATGGGGGGGGCAGGGACCCTGAACACTGAAGCTTTCTTT. Encoded protein: CASSMGGAGTLNTEAFF.

The V and J genes are TRBV27 and TRBJ2-3; D ambiguous. Trimming left V 4 bases short and J 2 bases short, with 22 bases between. The CDR3 totals 18 residues. Germline-derived CDR1 and CDR2 are MNHEY and SMNVEV (reference sequence). DNA of the CDR3: TGTGCCAGCAGTTATCAGAGACTCAATCCTCTATACACAGATACGCAGTATTTT. Translation: CASSYQRLNPLYTDTQYF.

The genes are TRBV9 and TRBJ1-2; 8 bases map to TRBD1. Germline-derived CDR1 and CDR2 are SGDLS and YYNGEE. There are 18 residues in the CDR3. The J segment lost 3 bases and the V segment lost 0 bases, leaving 13 bases of the junction unmatched. The CDR3 here is CASSVGRQGTTGDYGYTF. In DNA form, the CDR3 reads TGTGCCAGCAGCGTAGGAAGACAGGGGACTACAGGGGACTATGGCTACACCTTC.

The J gene is TRBJ1-6, the V gene TRBV14, with TRBD1 identical over 7 bases. Trimming at V came to 5 bases and at J to 15 bases, leaving 16 bases not matched to a gene. CDR1 is SGHDN, CDR2 FVKESK, per germline. The CDR3 sequence is 15 residues long. CDR3 residues: CASSSGTEGRPVLHF. The CDR3 nucleotides are TGTGCCAGCAGCTCCGGGACAGAGGGTCGCCCTGTCCTCCACTTT.

This sequence joins TRBV5-1 and TRBJ1-2, with 10 bases identical to TRBD1. The CDR3 is 14 residues long. CDR1 and CDR2 (germline): SGHRS, YFSETQ. V shed 4 bases and J 8 bases; nucleotides not matched to a gene: 8. The CDR3 sequence: CASSPGQGGGGYTF. CDR3 DNA: TGCGCCAGCAGCCCCGGACAGGGGGGTGGAGGCTACACCTTC.

The rearrangement joins TRBV9 to TRBJ1-2, with D unresolved. CDR1 is SGDLS and CDR2 is YYNGEE in the germline V gene. The CDR3 is made up of 15 amino acids. V was clipped by 3 bases and J by 4 bases, with 16 bases between them. The CDR3 reads CASSGHLGSGYGYTF. In DNA, the CDR3 is TGTGCCAGCAGCGGGCACCTCGGTAGCGGCTATGGCTACACCTTC.

This chain joins TRBV3-1 (or the pseudogene TRBV3-2) and TRBJ2-7; a weak D match, TRBD2 (6 bases). V gave up 0 bases and J gave up 6 bases, with 9 bases separating them. The CDR3 loop spans 13 amino acids. CDR1 LGHDT and CDR2 YNNKEL come from the germline V gene (reference sequence). The CDR3 spells CASSQEERAEQYF. The DNA of the CDR3 is TGTGCCAGCAGCCAAGAGGAGCGGGCCGAGCAGTACTTC.

This chain joins TRBV7-9 and TRBJ1-1; 7 nucleotides line up with TRBD1. Germline trimming cut 0 bases from V and 6 bases from J; bases unmatched to any gene: 1. The V gene's germline CDR1 is SEHNR and CDR2 FQNEAQ (reference sequence). There are 13 residues in the CDR3. CDR3 amino acids: CASSLATGSEAFF. The CDR3 region has the DNA TGTGCCAGCAGCTTAGCGACAGGGTCTGAAGCTTTCTTT.

CDR3 sequence: CASSLQDQPQHF. The CDR3 region has the DNA TGTGCCAGCAGCCTACAGGATCAGCCCCAGCATTTT. The rearrangement uses TRBV7-9 and TRBJ1-5, with TRBD1 as a possible D gene (5 bases). Germline CDR1 SEHNR, CDR2 FQNEAQ (reference sequence). The CDR3 is made up of 12 amino acids. V lost 5 bases and J 5 bases, leaving 7 bases between the germline ends.